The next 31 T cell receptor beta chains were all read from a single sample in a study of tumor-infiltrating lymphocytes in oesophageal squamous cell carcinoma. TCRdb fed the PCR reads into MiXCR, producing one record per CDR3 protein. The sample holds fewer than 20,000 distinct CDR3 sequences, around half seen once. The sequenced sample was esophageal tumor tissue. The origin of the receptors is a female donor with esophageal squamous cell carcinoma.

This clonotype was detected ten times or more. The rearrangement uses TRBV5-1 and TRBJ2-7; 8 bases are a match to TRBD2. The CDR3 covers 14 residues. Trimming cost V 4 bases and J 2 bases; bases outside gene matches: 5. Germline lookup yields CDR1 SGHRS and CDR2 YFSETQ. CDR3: CASSPGGTAYEQYF. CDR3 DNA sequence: TGCGCCAGCAGCCCGGGGGGGACGGCCTACGAGCAGTACTTC.

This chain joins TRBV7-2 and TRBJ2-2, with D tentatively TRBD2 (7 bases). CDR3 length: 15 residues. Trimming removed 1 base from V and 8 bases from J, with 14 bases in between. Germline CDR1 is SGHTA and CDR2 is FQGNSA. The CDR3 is CASSLDRGAQGELFF. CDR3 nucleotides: TGTGCCAGCAGCTTAGACCGGGGGGCGCAAGGGGAGCTGTTTTTT.

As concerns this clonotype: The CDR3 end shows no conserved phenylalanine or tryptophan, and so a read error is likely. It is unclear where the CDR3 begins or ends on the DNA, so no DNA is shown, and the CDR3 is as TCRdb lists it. CDR3 amino acids: CASSLRRTGGLNEQFFGA. The chain links TRBV12-3 or TRBV12-4 to TRBJ2-6; the table names TRBD1, a call not compared with the DNA. Termini included, the CDR3 measures 18 amino acids.

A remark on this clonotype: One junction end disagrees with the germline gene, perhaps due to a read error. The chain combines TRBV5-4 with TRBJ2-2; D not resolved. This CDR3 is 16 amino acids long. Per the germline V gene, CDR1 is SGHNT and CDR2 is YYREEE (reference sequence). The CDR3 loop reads CASSLAFGQGTGELFF. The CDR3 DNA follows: TGCGCCAGCAGCTTGGCTTTCGGCCAAGGAACCGGGGAGCTGTTTTTT.

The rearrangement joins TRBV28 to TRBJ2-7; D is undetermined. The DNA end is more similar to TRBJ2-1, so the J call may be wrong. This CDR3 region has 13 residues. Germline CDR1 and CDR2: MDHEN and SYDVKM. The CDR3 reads CASSFGSYNEQFF. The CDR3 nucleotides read TGTGCCAGCAGTTTCGGGTCCTACAATGAGCAGTTCTTC.

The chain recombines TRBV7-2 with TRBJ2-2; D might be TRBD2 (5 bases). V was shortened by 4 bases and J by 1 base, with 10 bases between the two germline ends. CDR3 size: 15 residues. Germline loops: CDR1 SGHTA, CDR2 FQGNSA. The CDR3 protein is CASSSRGWNTGELFF. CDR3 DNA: TGTGCCAGCAGCTCCCGAGGGTGGAACACCGGGGAGCTGTTTTTT.

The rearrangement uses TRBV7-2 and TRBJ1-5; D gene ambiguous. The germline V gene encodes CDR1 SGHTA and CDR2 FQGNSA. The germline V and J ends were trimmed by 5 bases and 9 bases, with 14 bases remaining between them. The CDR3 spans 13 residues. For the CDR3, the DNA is TGTGCCAGCAGCCCGCGGCCCGCGGGGCCCCAGCATTTT. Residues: CASSPRPAGPQHF.

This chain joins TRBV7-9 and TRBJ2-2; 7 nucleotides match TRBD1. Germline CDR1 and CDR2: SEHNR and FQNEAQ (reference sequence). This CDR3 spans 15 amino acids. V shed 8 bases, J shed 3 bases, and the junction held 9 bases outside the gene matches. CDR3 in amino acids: CASPTRGQYTGELFF. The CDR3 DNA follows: TGTGCCAGCCCAACCAGGGGACAGTACACCGGGGAGCTGTTTTTT.

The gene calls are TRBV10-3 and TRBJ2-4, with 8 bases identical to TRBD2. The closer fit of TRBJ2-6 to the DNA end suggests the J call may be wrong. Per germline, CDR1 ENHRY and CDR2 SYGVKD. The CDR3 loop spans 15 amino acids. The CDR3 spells CAIRGGGPGANVLTF. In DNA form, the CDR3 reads TGTGCCATCAGGGGCGGGGGGCCTGGGGCCAACGTCCTGACTTTC.

The CDR3 DNA reads TGTGCCAGCAGCCGCGTGGGGGGGAGCATTGAGGCTACGCAGTATTTT. It is translated as CASSRVGGSIEATQYF. The V call is TRBV7-2, the J call TRBJ2-3; TRBD2 matches at 7 bases. The CDR3 consists of 16 residues. The germline CDR1 and CDR2 sequences are SGHTA and FQGNSA. Trimming at V came to 5 bases and at J to 8 bases, leaving 16 bases not matched to a gene.

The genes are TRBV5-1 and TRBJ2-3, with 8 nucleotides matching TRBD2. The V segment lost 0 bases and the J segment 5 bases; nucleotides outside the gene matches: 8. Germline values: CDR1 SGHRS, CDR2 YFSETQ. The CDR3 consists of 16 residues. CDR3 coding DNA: TGCGCCAGCAGCTTGGCCGGCGGGAGGCGGGGAGATACGCAGTATTTT. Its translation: CASSLAGGRRGDTQYF.

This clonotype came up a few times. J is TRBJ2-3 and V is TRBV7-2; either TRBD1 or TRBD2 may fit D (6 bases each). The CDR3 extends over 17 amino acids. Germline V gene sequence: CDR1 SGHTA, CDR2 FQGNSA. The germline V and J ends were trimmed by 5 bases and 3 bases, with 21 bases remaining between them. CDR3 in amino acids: CASSPLGARGGTDTQYF. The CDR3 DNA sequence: TGTGCCAGCAGCCCTTTAGGCGCTCGAGGGGGGACAGATACGCAGTATTTT.

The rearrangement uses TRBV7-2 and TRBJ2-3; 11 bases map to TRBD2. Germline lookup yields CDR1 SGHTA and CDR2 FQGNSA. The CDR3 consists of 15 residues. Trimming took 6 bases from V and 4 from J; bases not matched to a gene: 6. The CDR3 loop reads CASSQLAGVPDTQYF. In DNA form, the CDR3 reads TGTGCCAGCAGTCAACTAGCGGGAGTCCCAGATACGCAGTATTTT.

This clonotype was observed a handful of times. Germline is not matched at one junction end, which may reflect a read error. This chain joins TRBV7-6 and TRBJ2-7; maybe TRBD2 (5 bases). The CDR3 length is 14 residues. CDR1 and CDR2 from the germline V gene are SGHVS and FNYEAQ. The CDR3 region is CASSPILDGYEQYF. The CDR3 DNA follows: TGTGCTAGCAGCCCTATACTAGACGGCTACGAGCAGTACTTC.

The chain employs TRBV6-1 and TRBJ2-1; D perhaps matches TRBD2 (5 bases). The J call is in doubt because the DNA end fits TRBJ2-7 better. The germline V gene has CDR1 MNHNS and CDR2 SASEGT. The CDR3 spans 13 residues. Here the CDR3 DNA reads TGTGCCACCCGGACTGCGAGCTCCTACGAGCAGTACTTC. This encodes CATRTASSYEQYF.

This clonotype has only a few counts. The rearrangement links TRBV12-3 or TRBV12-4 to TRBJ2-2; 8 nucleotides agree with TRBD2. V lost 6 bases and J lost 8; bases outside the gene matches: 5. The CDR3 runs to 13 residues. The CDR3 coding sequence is TGTGCCAGCAGGAGCGGGAGCTTAGGGGAGCTGTTTTTT. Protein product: CASRSGSLGELFF.

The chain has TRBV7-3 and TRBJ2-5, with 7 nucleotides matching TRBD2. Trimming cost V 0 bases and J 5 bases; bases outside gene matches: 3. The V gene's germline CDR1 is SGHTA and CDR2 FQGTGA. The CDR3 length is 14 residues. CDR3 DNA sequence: TGTGCCAGCAGCTTAACGAGTAGCGGGGAGACCCAGTACTTC. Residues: CASSLTSSGETQYF.

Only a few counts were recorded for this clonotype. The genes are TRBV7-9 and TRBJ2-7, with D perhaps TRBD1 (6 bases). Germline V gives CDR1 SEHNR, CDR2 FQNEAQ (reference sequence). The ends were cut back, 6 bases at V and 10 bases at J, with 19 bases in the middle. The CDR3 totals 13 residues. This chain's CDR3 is CASSSAQGVTQYF. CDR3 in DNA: TGTGCCAGCAGTTCCGCACAGGGTGTTACCCAGTACTTC.

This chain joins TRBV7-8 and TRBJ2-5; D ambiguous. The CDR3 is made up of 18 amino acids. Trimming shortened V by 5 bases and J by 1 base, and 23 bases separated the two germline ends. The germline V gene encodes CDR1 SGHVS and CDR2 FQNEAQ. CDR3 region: CASSTPPEAKSPQETQYF. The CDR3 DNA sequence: TGTGCCAGCAGCACACCCCCCGAAGCGAAAAGTCCCCAAGAGACCCAGTACTTC.

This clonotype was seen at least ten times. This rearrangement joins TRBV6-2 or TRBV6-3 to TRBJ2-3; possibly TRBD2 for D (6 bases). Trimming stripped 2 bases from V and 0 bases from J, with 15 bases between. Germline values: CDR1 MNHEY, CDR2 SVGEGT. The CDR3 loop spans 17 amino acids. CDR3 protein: CASSYHLPGESTDTQYF. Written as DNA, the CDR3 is TGTGCCAGCAGTTACCATCTTCCGGGAGAGAGCACAGATACGCAGTATTTT.

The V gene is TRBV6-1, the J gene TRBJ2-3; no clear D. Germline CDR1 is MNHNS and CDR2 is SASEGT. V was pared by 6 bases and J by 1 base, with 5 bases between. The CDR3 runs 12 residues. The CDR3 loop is CASSWGTDTQYF. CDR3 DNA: TGTGCCAGCAGCTGGGGCACAGATACGCAGTATTTT.

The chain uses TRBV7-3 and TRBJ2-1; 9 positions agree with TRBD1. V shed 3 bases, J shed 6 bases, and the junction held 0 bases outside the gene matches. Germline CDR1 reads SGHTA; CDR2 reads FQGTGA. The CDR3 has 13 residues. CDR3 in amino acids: CASSLDRGNEQFF. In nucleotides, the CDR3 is TGTGCCAGCAGCTTGGACAGGGGCAATGAGCAGTTCTTC.

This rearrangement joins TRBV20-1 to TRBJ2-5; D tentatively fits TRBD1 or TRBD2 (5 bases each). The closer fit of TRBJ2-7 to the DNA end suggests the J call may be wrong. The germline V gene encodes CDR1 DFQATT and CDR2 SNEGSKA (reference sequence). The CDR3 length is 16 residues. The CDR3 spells CSASPITGTFGGEQYF. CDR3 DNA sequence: TGCAGTGCTAGTCCCATTACCGGGACCTTTGGCGGCGAGCAGTACTTC.

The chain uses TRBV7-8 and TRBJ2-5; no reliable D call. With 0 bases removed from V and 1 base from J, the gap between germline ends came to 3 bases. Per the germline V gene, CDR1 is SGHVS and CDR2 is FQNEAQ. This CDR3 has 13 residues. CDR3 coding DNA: TGTGCCAGCAGCTTAGCTGCCCAAGAGACCCAGTACTTC. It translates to CASSLAAQETQYF.

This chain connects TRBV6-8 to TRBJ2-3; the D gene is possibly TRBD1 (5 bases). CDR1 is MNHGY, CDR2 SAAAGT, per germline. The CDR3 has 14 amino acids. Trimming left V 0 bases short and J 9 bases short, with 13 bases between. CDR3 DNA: TGTGCCAGCAGTTACTCGCAAGGGGTTAGGACGCAGTATTTT. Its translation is CASSYSQGVRTQYF.

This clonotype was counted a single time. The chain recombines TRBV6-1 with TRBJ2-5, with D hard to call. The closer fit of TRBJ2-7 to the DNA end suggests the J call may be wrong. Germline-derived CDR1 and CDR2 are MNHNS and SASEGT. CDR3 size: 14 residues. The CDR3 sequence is CASSEIQSSYEQYF. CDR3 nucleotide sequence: TGTGCCAGCAGTGAAATTCAGAGCTCCTACGAGCAGTACTTC.

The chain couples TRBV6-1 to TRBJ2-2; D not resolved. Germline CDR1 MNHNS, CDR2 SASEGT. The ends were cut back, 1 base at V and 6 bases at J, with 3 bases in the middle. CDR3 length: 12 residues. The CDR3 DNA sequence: TGTGCCAGCAGTGAAGGGGCCGGGGAGCTGTTTTTT. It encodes CASSEGAGELFF.

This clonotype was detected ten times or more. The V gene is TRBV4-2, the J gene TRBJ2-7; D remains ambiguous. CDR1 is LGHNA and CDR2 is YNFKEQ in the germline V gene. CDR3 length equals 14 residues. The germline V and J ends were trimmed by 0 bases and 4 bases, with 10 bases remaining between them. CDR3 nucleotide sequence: TGTGCCAGCAGCCAAGATTTCGGCTCGTACGAGCAGTACTTC. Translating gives CASSQDFGSYEQYF.

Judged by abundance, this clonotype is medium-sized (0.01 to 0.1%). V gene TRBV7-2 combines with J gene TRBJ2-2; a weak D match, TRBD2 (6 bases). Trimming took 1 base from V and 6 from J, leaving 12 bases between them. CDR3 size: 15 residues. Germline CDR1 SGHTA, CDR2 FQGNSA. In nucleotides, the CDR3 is TGTGCCAGCAGCTTAGGAAATAGCGGTGCCGGGGAGCTGTTTTTT. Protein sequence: CASSLGNSGAGELFF.

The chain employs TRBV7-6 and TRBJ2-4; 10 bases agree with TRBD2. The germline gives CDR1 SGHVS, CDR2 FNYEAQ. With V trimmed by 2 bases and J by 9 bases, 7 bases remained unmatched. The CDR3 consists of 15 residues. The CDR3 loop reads CASSLSSGGLGIQYF. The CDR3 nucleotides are TGTGCCAGCAGCTTATCTAGCGGGGGCCTGGGCATTCAGTACTTC.

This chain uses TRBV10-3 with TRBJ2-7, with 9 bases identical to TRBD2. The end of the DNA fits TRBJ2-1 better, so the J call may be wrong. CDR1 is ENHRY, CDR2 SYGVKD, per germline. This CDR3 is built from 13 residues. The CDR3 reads CAQASGEGNEQFF. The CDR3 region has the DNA TGTGCCCAGGCTAGCGGGGAAGGGAATGAGCAGTTCTTC.